Listed below are T cell receptor beta chains from one sample, sequenced in a study of blood T cell repertoires in COVID-19. Data came from immunoSEQ multiplex PCR; TCRdb stores just in-frame clones and leaves some out. The sample holds about 80,000 clones, around 90% seen once. The sample was peripheral blood. Receptor source: an elderly woman with active or convalescent COVID-19. CDR3s include the opening cysteine and the closing phenylalanine or tryptophan. The D gene is left open where the match is weak. The size field is filled for only some rows; it gives once, few, many or a size class.

j_gene | v_gene | abundance | d_gene | CDR3aa | CDR3nt
TRBJ1-2 | TRBV30 | NA | TRBD1 | CAWNPRQGDGYTF | TGTGCCTGGAACCCTCGACAGGGAGATGGCTACACCTTC
TRBJ2-5 | TRBV5-1 | once | TRBD2 | CASSVSGAGLQETQYF | TGCGCCAGCAGCGTTTCAGGAGCGGGGCTCCAAGAGACCCAGTACTTC
TRBJ2-7 | TRBV21-1 | NA | NA | CASSLGTGTGSGEQYF | TGTGCCAGCAGCCTCGGGACAGGGACAGGGTCTGGCGAGCAGTACTTC
TRBJ2-3 | TRBV5-6 | once | TRBD2 | CASKLAGSTDTQYF | TGTGCCAGCAAACTAGCGGGGAGCACAGATACGCAGTATTTT
TRBJ2-5 | TRBV7-9 | few | NA | CASSQTAQETQYF | TGTGCCAGCAGCCAGACAGCACAAGAGACCCAGTACTTC
TRBJ2-2 | TRBV7-6 | NA | TRBD1 | CASSPDRVGTGELFF | TGTGCCAGCAGCCCGGACAGGGTTGGCACCGGGGAGCTGTTTTTT
TRBJ2-5 | TRBV5-1 | NA | NA | CASSLSLAAETQYF | TGCGCCAGCAGCTTATCCCTGGCGGCAGAGACCCAGTACTTC
TRBJ1-6 | TRBV11-3 | NA | NA | CASSSRHFDSSYNSPLHF | TGTGCCAGCAGCTCGAGGCACTTCGACAGCTCCTATAATTCACCCCTCCACTTT
TRBJ2-2 | TRBV4-3 | NA | TRBD2 | CASSQLSSGINTGELFF | TGCGCCAGCAGCCAGCTCTCTAGCGGGATTAACACCGGGGAGCTGTTTTTT
TRBJ1-3 | TRBV5-4 | NA | TRBD1 | CASSIYRGNSGNTIYF | TGTGCCAGCAGCATCTACAGGGGAAACTCTGGAAACACCATATATTTT
TRBJ1-1 | TRBV5-1 | NA | NA | CASSLGGKQGKVTEAFF | TGCGCCAGCAGCTTGGGGGGCAAACAGGGTAAGGTCACTGAAGCTTTCTTT
TRBJ2-5 | TRBV21-1 | NA | NA | CASSKFPSGRYQETQYF | TGTGCCAGCAGCAAATTTCCTAGCGGGAGGTATCAAGAGACCCAGTACTTC
TRBJ2-1 | TRBV5-1 | NA | TRBD2 | CASSHSSTSGIFNEQFF | TGCGCCAGCAGCCACTCCTCGACTAGCGGGATTTTTAATGAGCAGTTCTTC
TRBJ1-1 | TRBV28 | NA | NA | CASRLRENTEAFF | TGTGCCAGCAGACTGAGGGAGAACACTGAAGCTTTCTTT
TRBJ1-4 | TRBV28 | NA | NA | CASRQGTINEKLFF | TGTGCCAGCAGACAAGGGACTATTAATGAAAAACTGTTTTTT
TRBJ2-6 | TRBV9 | NA | NA | CASSVRVSSSGANVLTF | TGTGCCAGCAGCGTCCGGGTCTCGAGCTCTGGGGCCAACGTCCTGACTTTC
TRBJ2-6 | TRBV7-2 | NA | NA | CASSPGVGSSGANVLTF | TGTGCCAGCAGCCCGGGGGTAGGGAGCTCTGGGGCCAACGTCCTGACTTTC
TRBJ1-6 | TRBV9 | NA | TRBD1 | CASSVQTGGSPLHF | TGTGCCAGCAGCGTTCAGACAGGGGGCTCACCCCTCCACTTT
TRBJ1-1 | TRBV28 | NA | TRBD1 | CASGRSGQGVRFTEAFF | TGTGCCAGCGGGAGATCGGGACAGGGGGTAAGGTTTACTGAAGCTTTCTTT
TRBJ2-1 | TRBV4-3 | NA | TRBD2 | CASSQGTSGLPDNEQFF | TGCGCCAGCAGCCAAGGGACTAGCGGTTTACCAGACAATGAGCAGTTCTTC
TRBJ2-7 | TRBV27 | NA | NA | CASSPTSSYEQYF | TGTGCCAGCAGTCCTACTAGCTCCTACGAGCAGTACTTC
TRBJ2-1 | TRBV30 | once | TRBD2 | CAWSVPPGLAGGRAYNEQFF | TGTGCCTGGAGTGTCCCTCCGGGACTAGCGGGAGGGAGAGCCTACAATGAGCAGTTCTTC